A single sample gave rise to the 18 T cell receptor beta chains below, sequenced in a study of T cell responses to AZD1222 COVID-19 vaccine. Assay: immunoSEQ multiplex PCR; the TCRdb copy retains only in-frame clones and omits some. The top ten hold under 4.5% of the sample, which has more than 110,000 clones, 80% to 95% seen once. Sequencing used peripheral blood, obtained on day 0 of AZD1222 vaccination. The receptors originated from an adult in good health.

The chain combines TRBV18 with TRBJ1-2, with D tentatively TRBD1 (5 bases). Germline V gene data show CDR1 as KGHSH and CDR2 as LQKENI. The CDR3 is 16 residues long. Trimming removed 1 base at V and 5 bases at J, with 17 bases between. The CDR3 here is CASSPRTVSGGYGYTF. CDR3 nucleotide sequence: TGTGCCAGCTCACCACGAACAGTCTCCGGGGGGTATGGCTACACCTTC.

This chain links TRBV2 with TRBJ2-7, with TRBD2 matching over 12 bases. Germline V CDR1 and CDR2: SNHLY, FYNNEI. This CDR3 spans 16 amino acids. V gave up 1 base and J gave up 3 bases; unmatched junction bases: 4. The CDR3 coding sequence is TGTGCCAGCAGTGAAGGGAGGACTAGCGGGATCTACGAGCAGTACTTC. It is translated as CASSEGRTSGIYEQYF.

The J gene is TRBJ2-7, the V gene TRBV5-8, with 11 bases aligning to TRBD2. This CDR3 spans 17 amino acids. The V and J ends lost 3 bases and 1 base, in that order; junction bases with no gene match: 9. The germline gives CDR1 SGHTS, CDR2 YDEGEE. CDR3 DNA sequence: TGTGCCAGCAGCTGGACGTCACTAGCGGGAGAGTCCTACGAGCAGTACTTC. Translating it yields CASSWTSLAGESYEQYF.

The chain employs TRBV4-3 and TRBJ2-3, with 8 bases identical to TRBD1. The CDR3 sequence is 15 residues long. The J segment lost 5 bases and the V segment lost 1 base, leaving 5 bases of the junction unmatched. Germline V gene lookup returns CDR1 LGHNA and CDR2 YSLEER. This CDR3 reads CASSQGQGRGDTQYF. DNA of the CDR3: TGCGCCAGCAGCCAAGGACAGGGGCGGGGAGATACGCAGTATTTT.

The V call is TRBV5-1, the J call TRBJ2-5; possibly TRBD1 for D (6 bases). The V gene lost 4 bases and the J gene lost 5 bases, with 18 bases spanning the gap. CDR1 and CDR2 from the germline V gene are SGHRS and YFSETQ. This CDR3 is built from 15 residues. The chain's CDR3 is CASSGSQGKGETQYF. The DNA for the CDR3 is TGCGCCAGCAGCGGATCACAGGGAAAGGGGGAGACCCAGTACTTC.

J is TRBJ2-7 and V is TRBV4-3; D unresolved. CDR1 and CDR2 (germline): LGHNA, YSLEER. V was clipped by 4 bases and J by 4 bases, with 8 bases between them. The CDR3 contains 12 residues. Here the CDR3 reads CASSREGYEQYF. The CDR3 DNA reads TGCGCCAGCAGCCGGGAAGGTTACGAGCAGTACTTC.

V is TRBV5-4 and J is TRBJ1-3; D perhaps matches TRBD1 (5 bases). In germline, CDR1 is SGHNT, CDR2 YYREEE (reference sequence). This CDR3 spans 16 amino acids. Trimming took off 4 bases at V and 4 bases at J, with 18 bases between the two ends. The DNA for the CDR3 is TGTGCCAGCAGCCCCTGGGGCCGGGGTGGAGGAAACACCATATATTTT. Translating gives CASSPWGRGGGNTIYF.

CDR3 nucleotide sequence: TGTGCCAGCAGCGTAAGACAGGGCGGCTATGGCTACACCTTC. Protein sequence: CASSVRQGGYGYTF. The V call is TRBV9, the J call TRBJ1-2, with 7 bases that match TRBD1. Trimming removed 1 base from V and 4 bases from J; junction bases left unmatched: 4. The CDR3 has 14 amino acids. The germline gives CDR1 SGDLS, CDR2 YYNGEE. The full variable domain, with the rest looked up from reference TRBV9 and TRBJ1-2, is DSGVTQTPKHLITATGQRVTLRCSPRSGDLSVYWYQQSLDQGLQFLIQYYNGEERAKGNILERFSAQQFPDLHSELNLSSLELGDSALYFCASSVRQGGYGYTFGSGTRLTVV.

CDR3 DNA: TGTGCCAGTAGATTTCTGGGACAGAGCTATGGCTACACCTTC. It translates to CASRFLGQSYGYTF. The rearrangement links TRBV19 to TRBJ1-2; the match to TRBD1 covers 7 bases. The V gene end was trimmed by 6 bases and the J gene end by 4 bases; junction bases not matched to a gene: 8. The germline gives CDR1 LNHDA, CDR2 SQIVND (reference sequence). This CDR3 spans 14 amino acids.

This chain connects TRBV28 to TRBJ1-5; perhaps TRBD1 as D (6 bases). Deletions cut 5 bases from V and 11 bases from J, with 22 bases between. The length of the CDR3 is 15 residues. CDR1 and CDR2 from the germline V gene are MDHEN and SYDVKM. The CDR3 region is CASSPAGGGRLAQHF. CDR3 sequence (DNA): TGTGCCAGCAGTCCCGCAGGAGGGGGACGATTGGCCCAGCATTTT.

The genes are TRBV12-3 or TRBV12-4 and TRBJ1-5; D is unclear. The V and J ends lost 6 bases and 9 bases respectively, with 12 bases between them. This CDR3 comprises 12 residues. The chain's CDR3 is CASSSGSRPQHF. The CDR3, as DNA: TGTGCCAGCAGCTCTGGATCACGGCCCCAGCATTTT.

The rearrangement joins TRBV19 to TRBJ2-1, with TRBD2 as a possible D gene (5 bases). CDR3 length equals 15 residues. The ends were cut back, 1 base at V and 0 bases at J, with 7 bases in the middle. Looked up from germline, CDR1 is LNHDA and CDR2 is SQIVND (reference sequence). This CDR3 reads CASSIGADSYNEQFF. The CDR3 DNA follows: TGTGCCAGTAGTATAGGAGCGGACTCCTACAATGAGCAGTTCTTC.

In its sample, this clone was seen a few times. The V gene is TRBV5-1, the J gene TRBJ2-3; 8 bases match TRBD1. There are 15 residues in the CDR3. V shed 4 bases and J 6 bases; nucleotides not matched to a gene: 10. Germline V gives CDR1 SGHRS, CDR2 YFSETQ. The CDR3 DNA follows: TGCGCCAGCAGCCTCCGGACAGGGAGTGGTGATACGCAGTATTTT. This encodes CASSLRTGSGDTQYF.

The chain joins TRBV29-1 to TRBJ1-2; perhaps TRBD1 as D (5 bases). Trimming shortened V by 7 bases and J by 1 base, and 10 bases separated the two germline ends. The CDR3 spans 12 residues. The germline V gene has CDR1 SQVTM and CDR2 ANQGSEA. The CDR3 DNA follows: TGCAGCGCGTCACAGGATAACTATGGCTACACCTTC. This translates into CSASQDNYGYTF. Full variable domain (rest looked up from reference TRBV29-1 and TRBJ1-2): SAVISQKPSRDICQRGTSLTIQCQVDSQVTMMFWYRQQPGQSLTLIATANQGSEATYESGFVIDKFPISRPNLTFSTLTVSNMSPEDSSIYLCSASQDNYGYTFGSGTRLTVV.

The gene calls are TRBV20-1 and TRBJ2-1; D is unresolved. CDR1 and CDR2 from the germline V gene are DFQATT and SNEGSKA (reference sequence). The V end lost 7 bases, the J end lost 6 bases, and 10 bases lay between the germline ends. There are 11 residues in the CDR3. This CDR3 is CSGNLGNEQFF. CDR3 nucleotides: TGCAGTGGTAACCTAGGCAATGAGCAGTTCTTC.

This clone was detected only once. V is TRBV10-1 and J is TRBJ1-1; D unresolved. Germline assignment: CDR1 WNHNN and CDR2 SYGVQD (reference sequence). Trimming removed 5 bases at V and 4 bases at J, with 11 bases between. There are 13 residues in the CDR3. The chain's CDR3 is CASSRVGGTEAFF. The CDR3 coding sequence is TGCGCCAGCAGTCGGGTGGGAGGCACTGAAGCTTTCTTT.

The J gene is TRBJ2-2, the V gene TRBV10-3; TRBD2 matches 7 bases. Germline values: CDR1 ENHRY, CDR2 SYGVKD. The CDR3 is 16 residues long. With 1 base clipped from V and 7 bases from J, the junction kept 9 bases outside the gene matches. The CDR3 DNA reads TGTGCCATCAGTGAGTGGGGAAGCGGGAAAGTCGGGGAGCTGTTTTTT. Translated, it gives CAISEWGSGKVGELFF.

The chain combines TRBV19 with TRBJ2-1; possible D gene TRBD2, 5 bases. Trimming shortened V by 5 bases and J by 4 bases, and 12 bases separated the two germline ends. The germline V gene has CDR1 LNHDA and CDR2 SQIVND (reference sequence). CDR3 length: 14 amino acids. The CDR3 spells CASSGVAKYNEQFF. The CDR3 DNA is TGTGCCAGTAGTGGGGTAGCGAAATACAATGAGCAGTTCTTC. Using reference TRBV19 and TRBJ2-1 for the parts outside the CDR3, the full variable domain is DGGITQSPKYLFRKEGQNVTLSCEQNLNHDAMYWYRQDPGQGLRLIYYSQIVNDFQKGDIAEGYSVSREKKESFPLTVTSAQKNPTAFYLCASSGVAKYNEQFFGPGTRLTVL.